The clone carrying this TCR beta chain was seen a single time. Its antigen remains unknown. The CDR3 covers 15 residues. V was cut by 1 base and J by 6 bases, with 16 bases left in between. The germline gives CDR1 SEHNR, CDR2 FQNEAQ (reference sequence). These data originate in a study of PD-1 blockade in classical Hodgkin lymphoma. Data came from immunoSEQ multiplex PCR; TCRdb stores just in-frame clones and leaves some out. Of 12,000 or so clones listed, around 83% are singletons. Broader study findings: Healthy donors reportedly exceeded newly diagnosed patients in baseline TCR diversity. CD4+ TCR diversity, unlike CD8+, rose significantly by C4D1.

Time point: cycle 4 day 1 (C4D1), after 6 weeks of nivolumab. In every patient, relapse followed autologous stem cell transplantation, while exposure to brentuximab vedotin differed. The investigators isolated CD8+ T cells from thawed PBMCs using magnetic negative selection. This sequence joins TRBV7-9 and TRBJ2-7; D not certain. The material was CD8+ T cells from blood, obtained before the fourth cycle of nivolumab. This receptor was identified in a human donor with classical Hodgkin lymphoma. The donor label of this sample is uncertain. The CDR3 nucleotides read TGTGCCAGCAGCTTAGGGGCAGGCCAGCAGGTCGAGCAGTACTTC. Translating it yields CASSLGAGQQVEQYF.